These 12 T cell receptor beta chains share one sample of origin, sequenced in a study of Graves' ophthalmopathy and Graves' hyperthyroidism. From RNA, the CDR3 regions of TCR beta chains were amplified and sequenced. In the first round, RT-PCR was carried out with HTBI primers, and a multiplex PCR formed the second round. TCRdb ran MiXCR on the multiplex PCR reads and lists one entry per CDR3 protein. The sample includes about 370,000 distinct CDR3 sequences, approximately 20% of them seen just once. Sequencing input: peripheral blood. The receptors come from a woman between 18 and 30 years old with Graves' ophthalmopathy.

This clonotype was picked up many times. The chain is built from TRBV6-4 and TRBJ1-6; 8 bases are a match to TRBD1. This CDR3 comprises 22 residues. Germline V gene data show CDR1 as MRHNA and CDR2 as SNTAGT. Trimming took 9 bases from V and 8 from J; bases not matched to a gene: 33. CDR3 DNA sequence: TGTGCCAGGGATATGGACAGGGATGGAGTTGGTTGGTCCTCCTCCCCCTATTCACCCCTCCACTTT. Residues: CARDMDRDGVGWSSSPYSPLHF.

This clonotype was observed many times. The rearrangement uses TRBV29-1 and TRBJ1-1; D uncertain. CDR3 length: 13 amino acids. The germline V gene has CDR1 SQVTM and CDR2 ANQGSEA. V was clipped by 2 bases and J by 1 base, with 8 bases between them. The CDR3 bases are TGCAGCGTTGAAAGTAGGCCGAACACTGAAGCTTTCTTT. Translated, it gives CSVESRPNTEAFF.

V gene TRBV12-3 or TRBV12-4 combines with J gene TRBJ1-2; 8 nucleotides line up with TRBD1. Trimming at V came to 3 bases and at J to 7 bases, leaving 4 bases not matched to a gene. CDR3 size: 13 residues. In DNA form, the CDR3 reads TGTGCCAGCAGTTTGGGACAGGCCGGTGGCTACACCTTC. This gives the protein CASSLGQAGGYTF.

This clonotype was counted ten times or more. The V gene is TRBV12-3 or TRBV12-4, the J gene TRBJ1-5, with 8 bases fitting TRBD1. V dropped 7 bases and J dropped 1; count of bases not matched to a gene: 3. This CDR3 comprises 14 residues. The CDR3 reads CASIDRGSNQPQHF. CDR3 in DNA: TGTGCCAGCATTGACAGGGGCAGCAATCAGCCCCAGCATTTT.

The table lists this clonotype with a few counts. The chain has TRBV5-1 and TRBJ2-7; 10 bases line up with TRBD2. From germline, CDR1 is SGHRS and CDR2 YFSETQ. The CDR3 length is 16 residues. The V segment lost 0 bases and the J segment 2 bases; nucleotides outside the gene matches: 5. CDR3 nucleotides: TGCGCCAGCAGCTTGGTGCCTAGCGGGAGCCCCTACGAGCAGTACTTC. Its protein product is CASSLVPSGSPYEQYF.

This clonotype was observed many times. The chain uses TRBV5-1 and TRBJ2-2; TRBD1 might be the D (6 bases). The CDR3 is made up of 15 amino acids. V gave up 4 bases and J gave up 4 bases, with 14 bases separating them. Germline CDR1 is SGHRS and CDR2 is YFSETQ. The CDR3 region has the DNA TGCGCCAGCAGCCCTTACACAGGGCCCACCGGGGAGCTGTTTTTT. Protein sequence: CASSPYTGPTGELFF. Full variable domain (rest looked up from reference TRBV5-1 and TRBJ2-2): KAGVTQTPRYLIKTRGQQVTLSCSPISGHRSVSWYQQTPGQGLQFLFEYFSETQRNKGNFPGRFSGRQFSNSRSEMNVSTLELGDSALYLCASSPYTGPTGELFFGEGSRLTVL.

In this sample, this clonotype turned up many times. This CDR3 reads CASSLRENQPQHF. CDR3 coding DNA: TGTGCCAGCAGTTTAAGGGAGAATCAGCCCCAGCATTTT. The gene calls are TRBV12-3 or TRBV12-4 and TRBJ1-5; no clear D. The CDR3 spans 13 residues. The ends were cut back, 2 bases at V and 4 bases at J, with 6 bases in the middle.

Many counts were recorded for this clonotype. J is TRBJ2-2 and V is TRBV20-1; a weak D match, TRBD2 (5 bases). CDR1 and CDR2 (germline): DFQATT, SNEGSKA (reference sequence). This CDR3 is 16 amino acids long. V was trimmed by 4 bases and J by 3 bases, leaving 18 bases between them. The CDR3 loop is CSATKGVEGYTGELFF. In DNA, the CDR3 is TGCAGTGCTACAAAAGGAGTTGAGGGCTACACCGGGGAGCTGTTTTTT.

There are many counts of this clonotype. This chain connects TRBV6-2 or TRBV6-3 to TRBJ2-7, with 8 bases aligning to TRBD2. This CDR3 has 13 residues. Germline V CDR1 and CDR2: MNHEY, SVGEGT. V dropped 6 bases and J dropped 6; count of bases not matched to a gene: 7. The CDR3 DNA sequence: TGTGCCAGCAGCCCCGGGGGGGCTTCCGAGCAGTACTTC. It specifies CASSPGGASEQYF.

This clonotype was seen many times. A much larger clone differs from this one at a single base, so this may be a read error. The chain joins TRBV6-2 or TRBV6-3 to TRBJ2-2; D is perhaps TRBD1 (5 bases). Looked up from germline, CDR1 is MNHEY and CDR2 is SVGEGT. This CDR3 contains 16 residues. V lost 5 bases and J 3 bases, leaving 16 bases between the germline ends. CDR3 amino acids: CASSPGARTYTGELFF. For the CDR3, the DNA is TGTGCCAGCAGTCCAGGAGCGAGGACATACACCGGGGAGCTGTTTTTT.

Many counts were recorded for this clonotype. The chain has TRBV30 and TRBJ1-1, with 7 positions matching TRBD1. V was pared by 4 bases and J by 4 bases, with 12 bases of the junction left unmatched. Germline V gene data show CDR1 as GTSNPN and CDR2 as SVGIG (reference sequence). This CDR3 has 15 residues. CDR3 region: CAWKTGAGGSTEAFF. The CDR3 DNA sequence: TGTGCCTGGAAAACAGGGGCAGGAGGTTCCACTGAAGCTTTCTTT.

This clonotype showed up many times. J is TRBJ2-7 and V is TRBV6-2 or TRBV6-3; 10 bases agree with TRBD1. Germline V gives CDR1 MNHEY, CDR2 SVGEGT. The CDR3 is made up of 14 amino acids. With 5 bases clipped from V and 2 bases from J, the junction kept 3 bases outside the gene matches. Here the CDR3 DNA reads TGTGCCAGCAGTCGGGACAGGGGTACCTACGAGCAGTACTTC. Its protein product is CASSRDRGTYEQYF.